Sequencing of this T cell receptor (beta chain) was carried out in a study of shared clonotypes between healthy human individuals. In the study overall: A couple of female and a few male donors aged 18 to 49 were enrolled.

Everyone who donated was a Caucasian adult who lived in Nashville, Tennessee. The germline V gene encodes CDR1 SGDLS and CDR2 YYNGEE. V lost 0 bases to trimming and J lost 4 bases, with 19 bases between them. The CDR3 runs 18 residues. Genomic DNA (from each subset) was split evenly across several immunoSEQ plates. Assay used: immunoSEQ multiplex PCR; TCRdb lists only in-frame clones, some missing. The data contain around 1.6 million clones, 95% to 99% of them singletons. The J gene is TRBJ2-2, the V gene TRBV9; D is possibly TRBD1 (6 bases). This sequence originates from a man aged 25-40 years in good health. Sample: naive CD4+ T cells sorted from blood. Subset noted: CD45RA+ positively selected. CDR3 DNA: TGTGCCAGCAGCGTAGGGGTACCGGGACGAGGGGGCACCGGGGAGCTGTTTTTT. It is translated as CASSVGVPGRGGTGELFF.